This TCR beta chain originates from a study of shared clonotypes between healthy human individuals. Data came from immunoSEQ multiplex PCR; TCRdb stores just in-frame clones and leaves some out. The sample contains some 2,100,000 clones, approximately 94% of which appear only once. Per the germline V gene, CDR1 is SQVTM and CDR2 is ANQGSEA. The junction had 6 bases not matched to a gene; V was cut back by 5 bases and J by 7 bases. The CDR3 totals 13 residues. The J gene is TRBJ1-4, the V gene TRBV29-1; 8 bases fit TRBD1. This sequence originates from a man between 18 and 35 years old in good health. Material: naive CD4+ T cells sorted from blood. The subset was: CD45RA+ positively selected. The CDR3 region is CSVYTGGGEKLFF. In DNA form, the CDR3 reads TGCAGCGTTTACACAGGGGGTGGTGAAAAACTGTTTTTT.